This TCR beta chain was sequenced during a study of blood T cell repertoires in COVID-19. Turning to the study itself: COVID-19 samples collected from the United States, Italy and Spain covered acute and convalescent phases. T cells, B-cell-depleted T cells, or PBMCs provided the cDNA or gDNA that served as material.

Authors' processing steps: Reference gene primers were amplified, and this amplification served to estimate nucleated cell counts. Sequenced by immunoSEQ multiplex PCR; TCRdb stores in-frame clones only, minus some. V and J calls and clone size are as listed in that table; D and trimming were resolved from the DNA. The sample yields roughly 100,000 clones, around 89% seen once. Trimming shortened V by 0 bases and J by 2 bases, and 5 bases separated the two germline ends. The germline CDR1 and CDR2 sequences are SGHDT and YYEEEE. The CDR3 is made up of 13 amino acids. The sequence derives from a woman of 80 years or more with acute or convalescent COVID-19. The specimen sequenced was peripheral blood. The V call is TRBV5-6, the J call TRBJ2-5; unclear D gene. The chain's CDR3 is CASSLDLQETQYF. CDR3 DNA: TGTGCCAGCAGCTTGGATTTACAAGAGACCCAGTACTTC.